A selection of T cell receptor beta chains follows, all from one sample in a study of cytomegalovirus exposure and HLA in healthy donors. Some clones are missing from TCRdb's copy, which holds only in-frame ones; the method was immunoSEQ multiplex PCR. The table lists 150,000 to 180,000 clones, around 81% of them singletons. The sample comprised PBMCs. These receptors all stem from a woman in her forties in good health and CMV-seropositive. Both conserved end residues are part of each CDR3. The D gene is left open where the match is weak. Expanded clones are given a class, and other clones once, few, many or no size at all.

D: .; size: once; length: 12; V: TRBV10-3; CDR3: CAISEAGREQYF
D: TRBD2; size: .; length: 17; V: TRBV5-6; CDR3: CASSLPDWREGWDTQYF
D: .; size: many; length: 16; V: TRBV7-3; CDR3: CASSRDGQGTLAEAFF
D: TRBD2; size: once; length: 15; V: TRBV27; CDR3: CASSLLGGSDYEQYF
D: .; size: .; length: 11; V: TRBV27; CDR3: CASSLRETQYF
D: TRBD2; size: once; length: 18; V: TRBV18; CDR3: CASSPLGTSAGGYNEQFF
D: TRBD2; size: .; length: 18; V: TRBV27; CDR3: CASSLQFPSGRRNNEQFF
D: TRBD1; size: .; length: 14; V: TRBV5-8; CDR3: CASSLLTGLQPQHF
D: TRBD2; size: .; length: 14; V: TRBV27; CDR3: CASTPSAGGYEQYF
D: TRBD2; size: .; length: 19; V: TRBV29-1; CDR3: CSVEDLPGVGGSVPDTQYF
D: .; size: once; length: 16; V: TRBV10-1; CDR3: CASSGGTTGFPGELFF
D: TRBD2; size: .; length: 14; V: TRBV4-2; CDR3: CASSTAGATDTQYF
D: TRBD1; size: .; length: 15; V: TRBV6-5; CDR3: CASSYEGQGLYGYTF
D: TRBD1; size: .; length: 18; V: TRBV5-1; CDR3: CASSLVVGGPGQGTEAFF
D: TRBD2; size: .; length: 15; V: TRBV30; CDR3: CAWTWTSGGLGEQFF
D: .; size: .; length: 15; V: TRBV5-1; CDR3: CASSLAQQGAYEQYF
D: TRBD1; size: few; length: 15; V: TRBV5-1; CDR3: CASRREPGTDIGYTF
D: .; size: .; length: 8; V: TRBV27; CDR3: CANQARGF
D: .; size: .; length: 11; V: TRBV11-1; CDR3: CASSYSNTQYF
D: .; size: .; length: 16; V: TRBV5-1; CDR3: CASSLGRDPFTSEAFF
D: .; size: .; length: 17; V: TRBV27; CDR3: CASSIVGTGHLLYEQYF
D: TRBD1; size: .; length: 14; V: TRBV28; CDR3: CASSLRQGGVEQYF
D: .; size: few; length: 13; V: TRBV5-5; CDR3: CASSPTLRHEQFF
D: .; size: once; length: 11; V: TRBV11-2; CDR3: CASGLPGVAFF
D: TRBD2; size: .; length: 15; V: TRBV28; CDR3: CASRWGGSGANVLTF
D: TRBD2; size: .; length: 13; V: TRBV28; CDR3: CASRRESAGEQYF
D: TRBD2; size: .; length: 15; V: TRBV5-4; CDR3: CASSLGVAGALEQYF
D: .; size: .; length: 17; V: TRBV4-2; CDR3: CASSRYRGGSSYNEQFF
D: TRBD1; size: .; length: 13; V: TRBV6-1; CDR3: CASSTGAREPQHF
D: TRBD1; size: .; length: 14; V: TRBV19; CDR3: CASRVGQGTGELFF
D: TRBD2; size: few; length: 14; V: TRBV29-1; CDR3: CSAQRAGGTDTQYF
D: TRBD2; size: .; length: 18; V: TRBV4-2; CDR3: CASSQHPGTSGNTGELFF
D: .; size: .; length: 16; V: TRBV4-1; CDR3: CASSHELAEHVNEQFF
D: TRBD2; size: .; length: 15; V: TRBV6-5; CDR3: CASSSSGPRGNEQFF
D: .; size: .; length: 14; V: TRBV7-9; CDR3: CASSLEKENYGYTF
D: .; size: once; length: 14; V: TRBV18; CDR3: CASSFVGGLETQYF
D: TRBD1; size: .; length: 14; V: TRBV7-9; CDR3: CASSFTGQGETQYF
D: TRBD2; size: .; length: 16; V: TRBV11-2; CDR3: CASSPQAGGYQETQYF
D: .; size: .; length: 16; V: TRBV30; CDR3: CAWSAPGVGANQPQHF
D: TRBD1; size: .; length: 17; V: TRBV7-8; CDR3: CASKTRDRVPSNQPQHF
D: TRBD1; size: .; length: 15; V: TRBV7-2; CDR3: CASSYPGQGAGEQYF
D: .; size: .; length: 16; V: TRBV14; CDR3: CASSLKRGGSYNEQFF
D: TRBD1; size: .; length: 17; V: TRBV11-2; CDR3: CASSLDGGGQGHYEQYF
D: .; size: few; length: 16; V: TRBV30; CDR3: CAWSDTGSRGNQPQHF
D: TRBD2; size: .; length: 16; V: TRBV7-6; CDR3: CASSSPTSNPFDEQFF
D: .; size: .; length: 13; V: TRBV30; CDR3: CAWSRYPTSEQFF
D: .; size: once; length: 12; V: TRBV29-1; CDR3: CSDKAAYNEQFF
D: .; size: few; length: 12; V: TRBV5-6; CDR3: CASRRGEETQYF
D: .; size: .; length: 12; V: TRBV11-2; CDR3: CASSSAGYGYTF
D: .; size: .; length: 14; V: TRBV5-1; CDR3: CASSLLVESDTQYF
D: TRBD1; size: .; length: 14; V: TRBV5-1; CDR3: CASSGVTGGLGYTF
D: TRBD2; size: .; length: 16; V: TRBV30; CDR3: CAYTPGRARSSYEQYF
D: .; size: .; length: 12; V: TRBV7-9; CDR3: CASSSYQGQGYF
D: .; size: .; length: 12; V: TRBV7-3; CDR3: CASGKSGNEQFF